The source of this T cell receptor (beta chain) is a study of long-term antiretroviral therapy in people with HIV. Study summary: Earliest sampling preceded the 2015 immediate-ART recommendation by about a decade. Study outcomes and limitations: ART-treated samples gained diversity yet remained below transplant donor controls. On ART adherence, viral resistance or therapy changes, no data were available. The range of CDR3 lengths in HIV repertoires proved narrower than that found in controls.

This clone has only one observation. Its matching antigen is unknown. Runs used v3.0 of the immunoSEQ assay and were done at survey level. Profiling relied on immunoSEQ multiplex PCR, and the TCRdb table lists in-frame clones only, not all of them. Here the sample spans 21,000 or so clones, around 89% being singletons. V dropped 0 bases and J dropped 4; count of bases not matched to a gene: 5. The V gene's germline CDR1 is SGHAT and CDR2 FQDESV (reference sequence). This CDR3 is built from 16 residues. This chain joins TRBV11-1 and TRBJ2-3; 9 bases agree with TRBD1. This receptor was taken from a man aged 55-75 years with HIV. The sample here was unsorted PBMCs, taken 2.3 years after starting antiretroviral therapy. The CDR3 nucleotides read TGTGCCAGCAGCTTAGCGGGACAGGGATGGGCAGATACGCAGTATTTT. Translated, it gives CASSLAGQGWADTQYF.